This entry lists 14 T cell receptor beta chains sequenced from one sample in a study of T cell responses to AZD1222 COVID-19 vaccine. The data were produced by immunoSEQ multiplex PCR, yet TCRdb's version contains in-frame clones alone and is incomplete. Of more than 15,000 clones listed, 85% to 90% are singletons. Sequencing used peripheral blood, obtained 28 days after the second AZD1222 dose. These TCRs come from an adult who received the AZD1222 COVID-19 vaccine.

The chain recombines TRBV6-5 with TRBJ1-1, with 10 bases matching TRBD1. The CDR3 sequence is 14 residues long. Germline lookup yields CDR1 MNHEY and CDR2 SVGAGI. Germline trimming cut 2 bases from V and 7 bases from J; bases unmatched to any gene: 4. The CDR3 sequence: CASSYGQGGFEAFF. In DNA form, the CDR3 reads TGTGCCAGCAGTTACGGACAGGGGGGGTTTGAAGCTTTCTTT.

The rearrangement uses TRBV29-1 and TRBJ2-7, with a possible D match to TRBD2 (6 bases). The CDR3 sequence is 13 residues long. V gave up 7 bases and J gave up 4 bases, with 17 bases separating them. Germline V CDR1 and CDR2: SQVTM, ANQGSEA. CDR3 coding DNA: TGCAGCGCAAGAGAGGGACTGATATACGAGCAGTACTTC. Its translation is CSAREGLIYEQYF.

The chain couples TRBV4-1 to TRBJ1-5; the D is unclear. V lost 2 bases to trimming and J lost 3 bases, with 2 bases between them. The germline V gene encodes CDR1 MGHRA and CDR2 YSYEKL. This CDR3 comprises 12 residues. The CDR3 here is CASSQHNQPQHF. DNA of the CDR3: TGCGCCAGCAGCCAACACAATCAGCCCCAGCATTTT.

The rearrangement links TRBV5-6 to TRBJ2-3; D is perhaps TRBD1 or TRBD2 (6 bases each). Germline lookup yields CDR1 SGHDT and CDR2 YYEEEE. V lost 4 bases and J lost 6, with 18 bases in between. The CDR3 has 15 residues. CDR3: CASSSIGGPGDTQYF. As DNA, the CDR3 is TGTGCCAGCAGCAGTATAGGGGGGCCAGGGGATACGCAGTATTTT.

The chain recombines TRBV5-1 with TRBJ2-3; 15 nucleotides line up with TRBD2. V trimming: 4 bases; J trimming: 3 bases; junction bases outside the gene matches: 6. Germline loops: CDR1 SGHRS, CDR2 YFSETQ. The length of the CDR3 is 17 residues. CDR3 residues: CASSTRTSGGATDTQYF. CDR3 nucleotides: TGCGCCAGCAGCACCCGGACTAGCGGGGGGGCAACAGATACGCAGTATTTT.

The J gene is TRBJ2-3, the V gene TRBV5-1; D is tentatively TRBD1 or TRBD2 (6 bases each). The germline V gene has CDR1 SGHRS and CDR2 YFSETQ. V lost 3 bases and J lost 9, with 17 bases in between. This CDR3 comprises 14 residues. CDR3 loop: CASSSGQPRGTQYF. The CDR3 DNA is TGCGCCAGCAGCTCCGGACAGCCCCGGGGGACGCAGTATTTT.

A remark on this clone: Other DNA sequences in this sample translate to the same CDR3. The chain uses TRBV3-1 (or the pseudogene TRBV3-2) and TRBJ2-5, with 13 bases identical to TRBD2. Germline lookup yields CDR1 LGHDT and CDR2 YNNKEL (reference sequence). V trimming: 4 bases; J trimming: 4 bases; junction bases outside the gene matches: 0. The CDR3 covers 14 residues. The CDR3 DNA sequence: TGTGCCAGCAGCCGGACTAGCGGGAGAGAGACCCAGTACTTC. It codes for CASSRTSGRETQYF.

This clone was found once. This chain connects TRBV24-1 to TRBJ2-3, with 11 bases fitting TRBD1. Germline values: CDR1 KGHDR, CDR2 SFDVKD. After removal of 3 bases from V and 3 bases from J, the junction contained 4 bases not matched to a gene. The CDR3 loop spans 16 amino acids. This CDR3 is CATSDHRDRGTDTQYF. The CDR3 nucleotides read TGTGCCACCAGTGATCACCGGGACAGGGGGACAGATACGCAGTATTTT.

J is TRBJ2-3 and V is TRBV5-1; 8 bases map to TRBD2. This CDR3 has 15 residues. Germline V CDR1 and CDR2: SGHRS, YFSETQ. Trimming at V came to 5 bases and at J to 1 base, leaving 6 bases not matched to a gene. The CDR3 here is CASRRARGGTDTQYF. DNA of the CDR3: TGCGCCAGCAGACGGGCGCGGGGGGGCACAGATACGCAGTATTTT.

V gene TRBV15 combines with J gene TRBJ2-5; D is unresolved. This CDR3 has 14 residues. From germline, CDR1 is LNHNV and CDR2 YYDKDF (reference sequence). The V end lost 3 bases, the J end lost 2 bases, and 10 bases lay between the germline ends. Written as DNA, the CDR3 is TGTGCCACCAGCAGGGCGGCCTCTCAAGAGACCCAGTACTTC. Its translation: CATSRAASQETQYF.

This chain uses TRBV28 with TRBJ2-1; D is possibly TRBD1 or TRBD2 (6 bases each). The V gene's germline CDR1 is MDHEN and CDR2 SYDVKM. The CDR3 covers 16 residues. Trimming shortened V by 5 bases and J by 8 bases, and 22 bases separated the two germline ends. The DNA for the CDR3 is TGTGCCAGCAGTCCAGACGAGGGGGGCGCAGGTGATGAGCAGTTCTTC. Amino acid sequence: CASSPDEGGAGDEQFF.

The rearrangement joins TRBV11-3 to TRBJ2-5; the D gene is possibly TRBD2 (6 bases). This CDR3 spans 13 amino acids. Per the germline V gene, CDR1 is SGHNT and CDR2 is YENEEA. V gave up 6 bases and J gave up 7 bases, with 15 bases separating them. CDR3 protein: CASSPTRRGTQYF. CDR3 nucleotides: TGTGCCAGCAGTCCAACAAGGAGGGGGACCCAGTACTTC.

The chain is built from TRBV28 and TRBJ2-7; 16 bases are a match to TRBD2. This CDR3 comprises 16 residues. CDR1 and CDR2 (germline): MDHEN, SYDVKM. V was clipped by 6 bases and J by 4 bases; unmatched bases: 6. As DNA, the CDR3 is TGTGCCAGCAGCGGTATGGGACTAGCGGGAGGGTACGAGCAGTACTTC. Translation: CASSGMGLAGGYEQYF.

The J gene is TRBJ2-5, the V gene TRBV29-1, with 8 nucleotides matching TRBD1. V was clipped by 3 bases and J by 5 bases; unmatched bases: 8. Germline V CDR1 and CDR2: SQVTM, ANQGSEA. The CDR3 extends over 14 amino acids. CDR3 bases: TGCAGCGTTGATTCTCCCCGGGACAGGGAGACCCAGTACTTC. Encoded protein: CSVDSPRDRETQYF.